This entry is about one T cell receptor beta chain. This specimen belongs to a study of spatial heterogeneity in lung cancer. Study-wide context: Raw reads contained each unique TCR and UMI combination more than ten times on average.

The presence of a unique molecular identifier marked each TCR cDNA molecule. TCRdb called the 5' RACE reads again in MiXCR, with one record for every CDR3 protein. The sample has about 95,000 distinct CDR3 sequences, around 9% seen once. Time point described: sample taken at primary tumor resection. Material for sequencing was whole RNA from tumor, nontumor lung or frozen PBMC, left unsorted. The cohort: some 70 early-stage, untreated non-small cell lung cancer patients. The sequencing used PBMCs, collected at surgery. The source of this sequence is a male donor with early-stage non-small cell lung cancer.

The CDR3 reads CASSQGIGELFF. The CDR3 DNA reads TGTGCCAGCAGCCAAGGGATCGGGGAGCTGTTTTTT. This rearrangement joins TRBV3-1 to TRBJ2-2, with D unresolved. The germline CDR1 and CDR2 sequences are LGHDT and YNNKEL (reference sequence). Deletions cut 1 base from V and 7 bases from J, with 4 bases between. The CDR3 extends over 12 amino acids.